The rows below give T cell receptor beta chains drawn from one sample of a study of human T cells and chemical hapten exposure. Each CDR3 protein is one row after TCRdb ran MiXCR on the RACE reads. The table records around 340,000 distinct CDR3 sequences, around 7% of them present only once. The sample was whole blood, taken in connection with sensitization to the hapten diphenylcyclopropenone (DPC). The receptors shown here come from a woman between 18 and 30 years old with alopecia areata. Some clones in this sample may be carry-over from other donors' samples. Both conserved end residues are part of each CDR3. The D gene is left open where the match is weak. The size of a clone is reported for some rows only, either as once, few or many, or as a class for expanded clones.

cdr3_nt cdr3_aa v_call clone_size j_call d_call
TGTGCCACCAGGAACGGGAGGTTAGGTGGGAGCAATCAGCCCCAGCATTTT CATRNGRLGGSNQPQHF TRBV7-8 - TRBJ1-5 -
TGTGCCAGCTCACCAATACAGGGGAGTAGGGCCTCCACAGATACGCAGTATTTT CASSPIQGSRASTDTQYF TRBV18 few TRBJ2-3 TRBD1
TGTGCCAGCTCACCCCAGCCTGCAGGGAACAATCAGCCCCAGCATTTT CASSPQPAGNNQPQHF TRBV18 - TRBJ1-5 -
TGTGCCAGCACGGGGGGCGATGGCTACACCTTC CASTGGDGYTF TRBV6-5 - TRBJ1-2 -
TGCGCCAGCAGCCTTCGACAGGACACAGATACGCAGTATTTT CASSLRQDTDTQYF TRBV5-1 few TRBJ2-3 -
TGTGCCAGCAGTGAGGGTCCCCGGGGGGGCGGCAAAAACATTCAGTACTTC CASSEGPRGGGKNIQYF TRBV2 - TRBJ2-4 TRBD2
TGTGCCAGCCAGACTCCGGCCGCCGGGGAGCTGTTTTTT CASQTPAAGELFF TRBV12-3/TRBV12-4 few TRBJ2-2 -
TGTGCCAGCAGCTCGACGGACAGGGCCCCCTCAGAGACCCAGTACTTC CASSSTDRAPSETQYF TRBV11-3 many TRBJ2-5 TRBD1
TGTGCCAGCAGCTTAGCAGACCGGAATGAGCAGTTCTTC CASSLADRNEQFF TRBV7-2 many TRBJ2-1 -
TGTGCCAGCAGCTCCCGAAGGGGGGTCACAGATACGCAGTATTTT CASSSRRGVTDTQYF TRBV11-1 many TRBJ2-3 -
TGCGCCAGCAGCCCGGACGGGACAGTCGGGGAGCTGTTTTTT CASSPDGTVGELFF TRBV5-1 - TRBJ2-2 TRBD1
TGTGCCAGCAGTTGGCAAGGGACACCCCTCCACTTT CASSWQGTPLHF TRBV6-5 few TRBJ1-6 -
TGCAGTGCTAGCAATACAGGGGTCGCCTCCTACGAGCAGTACTTC CSASNTGVASYEQYF TRBV20-1 - TRBJ2-7 TRBD1
TGTGCCAGCAGCTTGGAGACAGGGGGACCCCAGCATTTT CASSLETGGPQHF TRBV5-4 few TRBJ1-5 TRBD1
TGTGCCAGCACTATAGAAACAGGGGGCACTGAAGCTTTCTTT CASTIETGGTEAFF TRBV6-5 - TRBJ1-1 TRBD1
TGCAGTGCTAGAGAATGGGGTAATTCACCCCTCCACTTT CSAREWGNSPLHF TRBV20-1 - TRBJ1-6 -
TGCGCCAGCAGCTTGGACACTACCGGGACAGGGGGTTACGAGCAGTACTTC CASSLDTTGTGGYEQYF TRBV5-1 - TRBJ2-7 TRBD1
TGTGCCAGCAGCCAGCAACCGGGATCCTTTTCTGCCCATGGCTACACCTTC CASSQQPGSFSAHGYTF TRBV14 few TRBJ1-2 -
TGTGCCAGCAGTTTTCATGGGGCCAAGAGGTACGAGCAGTACTTC CASSFHGAKRYEQYF TRBV27 many TRBJ2-7 -
TGTGCCAGCAGCGGTGACAGGGGTACGGTCACTGAAGCTTTCTTT CASSGDRGTVTEAFF TRBV13 few TRBJ1-1 TRBD1
TGTGCCAGCGTGGTGGCAGTTGCCTCTGGAAACACCATATATTTT CASVVAVASGNTIYF TRBV6-2/TRBV6-3 many TRBJ1-3 -
TGTGCCAGCAGCTTGGCGGGCGGTGATCGTACCTTC CASSLAGGDRTF TRBV5-4 few TRBJ1-2 -
TGTGCCACCAGCAGAGGTCTACAGGTAGGGATGAAGAACACCGGGGAGCTGTTTTTT CATSRGLQVGMKNTGELFF TRBV15 once TRBJ2-2 -